Listed below are T cell receptor beta chains from one sample, sequenced in a study of cytomegalovirus exposure and HLA in healthy donors. Here immunoSEQ multiplex PCR was the method, and the copy in TCRdb shows in-frame clones only, minus some. This table holds about 120,000 clones, around 64% found once. Material for sequencing was PBMCs. The receptors derive from a woman aged 25 to 39 in good health and CMV-seronegative. CDR3s include the opening cysteine and the closing phenylalanine or tryptophan. A D gene is named only where the DNA matches it firmly. Clone size is stated in some rows and not others, as once, few, many or a class when expanded.

v_call	j_call	clone_size	cdr3_length	d_call	cdr3_nt	cdr3_aa
TRBV11-2	TRBJ1-1	NA	14	NA	TGTGCCAGCAGCTTCGCAGGGGTAACCACTGAAGCTTTCTTT	CASSFAGVTTEAFF
TRBV13	TRBJ1-2	NA	14	TRBD1	TGTGCCAGCAGCTTTCGACAGGGAAACTATGGCTACACCTTC	CASSFRQGNYGYTF
TRBV4-1	TRBJ2-1	NA	15	TRBD1	TGCGCCAGCAGCCAAGTGGACAGGGAGGTTAGTGAGCAGTTCTTC	CASSQVDREVSEQFF
TRBV5-1	TRBJ1-4	few	18	NA	TGCGCCAGCAGTCCTGGGGTAGGGGTGCTATCGACTAATGAAAAACTGTTTTTT	CASSPGVGVLSTNEKLFF
TRBV7-8	TRBJ2-7	NA	15	TRBD2	TGTGCCAGCAGCCCCTCGGGTAGCGGGAGGAACGAGCAGTACTTC	CASSPSGSGRNEQYF
TRBV28	TRBJ1-1	many	15	NA	TGTGCCAGCAGTTTCAGTACGTTCAAGGGGACTGAAGCTTTCTTT	CASSFSTFKGTEAFF
TRBV30	TRBJ2-1	NA	11	NA	TGTGCCTGGAGTCCCGGCAATGAGCAGTTCTTC	CAWSPGNEQFF
TRBV28	TRBJ2-6	NA	20	TRBD2	TGTGCCAGCAGTATTCCGGGACTAGCGGGAGGGCCTTTTGGGGCCAACGTCCTGACTTTC	CASSIPGLAGGPFGANVLTF
TRBV10-3	TRBJ2-5	NA	14	TRBD1	TGTGCCATCAGTTCCGGGACAGGGGAAGAGACCCAGTACTTC	CAISSGTGEETQYF
TRBV7-9	TRBJ1-5	NA	14	NA	TGTGCCAGCACCCCAGGCGATAGCAATCAGCCCCAGCATTTT	CASTPGDSNQPQHF
TRBV30	TRBJ1-5	NA	14	TRBD1	TGTGCCTGTGCCGGGACAGGGGCCAATCAGCCCCAGCATTTT	CACAGTGANQPQHF
TRBV18	TRBJ2-1	NA	14	NA	TGTGCCAGCTCACAAGGGGTTTTCGACAATGAGCAGTTCTTC	CASSQGVFDNEQFF
TRBV28	TRBJ2-5	medium-sized	15	TRBD1	TGTGCCAGCAGCCCCGGGACAGGTCATGCGGAGACCCAGTACTTC	CASSPGTGHAETQYF
TRBV5-1	TRBJ2-5	NA	14	TRBD2	TGCGCCAGCAGCTTACCTAGCGGTCAAGAGACCCAGTACTTC	CASSLPSGQETQYF
TRBV7-3	TRBJ1-1	NA	15	NA	TGTGCCAGCAGTCTAAACACGGGAAGTCTCCCTGAAGCTTTCTTT	CASSLNTGSLPEAFF
TRBV10-3	TRBJ2-1	NA	11	NA	TGTGCCATCAGTGCTCACAATGAGCAGTTCTTC	CAISAHNEQFF
TRBV11-1	TRBJ1-1	NA	13	NA	TGTGCCAGCAGTACCGGGACAACCACTGAAGCTTTCTTT	CASSTGTTTEAFF
TRBV28	TRBJ2-7	few	14	TRBD2	TGTGCCAGCAGTTTAGCGGGAGGCTTTTACGAGCAGTACTTC	CASSLAGGFYEQYF
TRBV7-8	TRBJ2-3	few	15	TRBD2	TGTGCCAGCAGCTTGATAGTAGCGGGAGTAGATACGCAGTATTTT	CASSLIVAGVDTQYF
TRBV7-9	TRBJ2-7	NA	14	NA	TGTGCCAGCAGCTCTAGGGGGTTCGCCTACGAGCAGTACTTC	CASSSRGFAYEQYF
TRBV2	TRBJ2-1	once	13	NA	TGTGCCAGCAGGGCCCAGGGATACAATGAGCAGTTCTTC	CASRAQGYNEQFF